The subject of this entry is one TCR beta chain. The CDR3 runs 20 residues. CDR1 LNHNV and CDR2 YYDKDF come from the germline V gene (reference sequence). J gave up 3 bases and V 0 bases, and 14 bases lay outside the gene matches. This sample was taken from a study of OX40 agonist ivuxolimab in advanced cancers. Study-level background: Patients were treated with ivuxolimab, an agonistic anti-OX40 (CD134) antibody.

The method was immunoSEQ multiplex PCR; TCRdb's version includes in-frame clones alone and lacks a portion of them. The table has around 69,000 clones, around 89% seen once; the top ten hold 5.5% to 6.5%. The chain uses TRBV15 and TRBJ2-1, with 10 bases fitting TRBD1. The TCR originated in an adult with an advanced solid tumor such as melanoma, head and neck, liver or kidney cancer. This material consisted of CD4+ or CD8+ T cells sorted from blood, taken in a trial of the OX40 agonist ivuxolimab. In DNA form, the CDR3 reads TGTGCCACCAGCAGAGAAATGACAGGGGGCCAACTTGCGGGCTACAATGAGCAGTTCTTC. This translates into CATSREMTGGQLAGYNEQFF.